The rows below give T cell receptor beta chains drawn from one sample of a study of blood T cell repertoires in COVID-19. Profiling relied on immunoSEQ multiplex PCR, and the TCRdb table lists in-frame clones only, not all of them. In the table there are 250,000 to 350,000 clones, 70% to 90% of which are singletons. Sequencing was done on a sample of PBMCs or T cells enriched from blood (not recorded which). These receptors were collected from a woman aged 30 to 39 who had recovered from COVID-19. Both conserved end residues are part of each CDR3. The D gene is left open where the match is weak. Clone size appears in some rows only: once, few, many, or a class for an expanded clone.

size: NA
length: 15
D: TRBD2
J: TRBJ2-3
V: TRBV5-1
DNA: TGCGCCAGCAGCTCCCTAGGCGGGAGCGCAGATACGCAGTATTTT
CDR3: CASSSLGGSADTQYF

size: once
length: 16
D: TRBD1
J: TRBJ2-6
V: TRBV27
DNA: TGTGCCAGCAGCTTGACAGGGGGCGCCTGGGCCAACGTCCTGACTTTC
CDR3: CASSLTGGAWANVLTF

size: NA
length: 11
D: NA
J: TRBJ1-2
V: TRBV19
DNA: TGTGCCATCTCGACAGTCGAGGGCTACACCTTC
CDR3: CAISTVEGYTF

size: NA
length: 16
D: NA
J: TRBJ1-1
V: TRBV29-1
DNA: TGCAGCGTTGAAGATCATAAGTCGGCGGAGGTGCTTGAAGCTTTCTTT
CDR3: CSVEDHKSAEVLEAFF

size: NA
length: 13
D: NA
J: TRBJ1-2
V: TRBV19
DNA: TGTGCCAGTAGTCTCACGGGACTTATTGGCTACACCTTC
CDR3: CASSLTGLIGYTF

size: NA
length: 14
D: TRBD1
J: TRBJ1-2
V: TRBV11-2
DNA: TGTGCCAGCAGCAGCGTCCAAAACAGGGGCGGCTACACCTTC
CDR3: CASSSVQNRGGYTF

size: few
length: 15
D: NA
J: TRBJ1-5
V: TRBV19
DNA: TGTGCCAGTAGTATAGATCGGGAGGGGGTGCAGCCCCAGCATTTT
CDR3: CASSIDREGVQPQHF

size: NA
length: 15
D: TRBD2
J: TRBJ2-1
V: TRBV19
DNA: TGTGCCAGTAGCTTCAAGGGCGGGAGTGGGTATGAGCAGTTCTTC
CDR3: CASSFKGGSGYEQFF

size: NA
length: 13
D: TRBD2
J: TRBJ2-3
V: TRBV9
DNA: TGTGCCAGCGGAGCGGGGGGCTCGTCTCCGCAGTATTTT
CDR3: CASGAGGSSPQYF

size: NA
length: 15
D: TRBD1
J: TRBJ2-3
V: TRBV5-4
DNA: TGTGCCAGCAGCTCCGGGACAGGGAGCGCAGATACGCAGTATTTT
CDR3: CASSSGTGSADTQYF

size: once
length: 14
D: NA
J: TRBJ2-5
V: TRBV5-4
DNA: TGTGCCAGCAGCCCTAGTATGGGAGGAGAGACCCAGTACTTC
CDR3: CASSPSMGGETQYF

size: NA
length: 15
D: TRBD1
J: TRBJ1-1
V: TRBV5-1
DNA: TGCGCCAGCAGCTTGACAGGGGGCGTTAACACTGAAGCTTTCTTT
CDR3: CASSLTGGVNTEAFF

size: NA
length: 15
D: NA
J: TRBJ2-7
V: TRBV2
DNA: TGTGCCAGCAGTGGCAGGGCTGGATACTCCTACGAGCAGTACTTC
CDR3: CASSGRAGYSYEQYF

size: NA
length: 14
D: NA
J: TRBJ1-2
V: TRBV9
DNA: TGTGCCAGCAGCGTAGACCAGGGTCCCTATGGCTACACCTTC
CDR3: CASSVDQGPYGYTF

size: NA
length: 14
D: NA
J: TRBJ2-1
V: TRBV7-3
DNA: TGTGCCAGCAGCTTACAGGGGTCCTACAATGAGCAGTTCTTC
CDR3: CASSLQGSYNEQFF

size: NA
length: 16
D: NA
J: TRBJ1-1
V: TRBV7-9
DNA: TGTGCCAGCAGCCCCCGGGGAGGGCAGGGGAACACTGAAGCTTTCTTT
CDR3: CASSPRGGQGNTEAFF

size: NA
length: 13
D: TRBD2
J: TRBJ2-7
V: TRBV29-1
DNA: TGCAGCGTTCGGGGGACTAACCCTTACGAGCAGTACTTC
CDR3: CSVRGTNPYEQYF

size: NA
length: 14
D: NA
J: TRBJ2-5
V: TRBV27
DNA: TGTGCCAGCAGTGGCGTCGACAGACGGGAGACCCAGTACTTC
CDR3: CASSGVDRRETQYF

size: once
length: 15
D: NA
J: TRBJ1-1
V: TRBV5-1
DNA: TGCGCCAGCAGCTTAGAGACAGGATTGAACACTGAAGCTTTCTTT
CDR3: CASSLETGLNTEAFF

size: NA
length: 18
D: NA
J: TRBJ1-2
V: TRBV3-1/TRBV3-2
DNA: TGTGCCAGCAGCCCACTCCCCCCGGTGAGACAGCCCATCTATGGCTACACCTTC
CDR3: CASSPLPPVRQPIYGYTF

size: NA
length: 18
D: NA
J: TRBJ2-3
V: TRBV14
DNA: TGTGCCAGCAGCCAAGATCTACGCGGGCATACTAGCACAGATACGCAGTATTTT
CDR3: CASSQDLRGHTSTDTQYF

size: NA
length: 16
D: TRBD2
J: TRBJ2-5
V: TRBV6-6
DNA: TGTGCCAGCAGTTACTGGGCTAGCGGGGGAAAAGAGACCCAGTACTTC
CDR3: CASSYWASGGKETQYF

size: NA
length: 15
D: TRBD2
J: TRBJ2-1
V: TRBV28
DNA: TGTGCCAGCAGTTTGTCGGGACTACCGTACAATGAGCAGTTCTTC
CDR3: CASSLSGLPYNEQFF

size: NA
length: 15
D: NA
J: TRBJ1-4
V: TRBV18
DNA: TGTGCCAGCTCACGTGACAGGTCATCGGGTGAAAAACTGTTTTTT
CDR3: CASSRDRSSGEKLFF

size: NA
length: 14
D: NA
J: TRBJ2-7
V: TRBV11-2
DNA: TGTGCCAGCAGCTTCGGAGCGGACCCATACGAGCAGTACTTC
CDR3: CASSFGADPYEQYF

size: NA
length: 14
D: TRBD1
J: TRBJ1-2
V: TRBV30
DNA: TGTGCCTGGAGAAGACAGGGGTTCAACTATGGCTACACCTTC
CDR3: CAWRRQGFNYGYTF

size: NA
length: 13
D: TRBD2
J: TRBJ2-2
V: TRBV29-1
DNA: TGCAGCGTTGGGCGGGAGAGGGTCGGGGAGCTGTTTTTT
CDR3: CSVGRERVGELFF

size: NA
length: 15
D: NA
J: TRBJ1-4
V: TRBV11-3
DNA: TGTGCCAGCAGCTTAGAAGGCCAGGGATACGAAAAACTGTTTTTT
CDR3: CASSLEGQGYEKLFF

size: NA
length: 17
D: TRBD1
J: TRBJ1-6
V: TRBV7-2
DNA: TGTGCCAGCAGCCCGCACCCCGGGACAGGACCCTATTCACCCCTCCACTTT
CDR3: CASSPHPGTGPYSPLHF

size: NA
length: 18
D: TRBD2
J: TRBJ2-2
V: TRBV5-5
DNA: TGTGCCAGCAGCTTTGATCCAGCGGGGGGGCCGGACACCGGGGAGCTGTTTTTT
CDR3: CASSFDPAGGPDTGELFF

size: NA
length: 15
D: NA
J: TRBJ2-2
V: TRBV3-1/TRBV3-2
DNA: TGTGCCAGCAGCCAAGATGACTACGTTCCCGGGGAGCTGTTTTTT
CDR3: CASSQDDYVPGELFF

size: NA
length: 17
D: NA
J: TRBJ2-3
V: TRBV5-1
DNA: TGCGCCAGCAGCTTGGCTCGGGGAGGCCTTACCTCAGATACGCAGTATTTT
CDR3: CASSLARGGLTSDTQYF

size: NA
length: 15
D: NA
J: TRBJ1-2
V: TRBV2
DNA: TGTGCCAGCAGTGAAAGCCCCGGACAGCAAAATGGCTACACCTTC
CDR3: CASSESPGQQNGYTF

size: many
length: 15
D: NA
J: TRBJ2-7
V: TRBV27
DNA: TGTGCCAGCAGTTTAGGTGGGACACCGGTCTACCAGCAGTACTTC
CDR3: CASSLGGTPVYQQYF

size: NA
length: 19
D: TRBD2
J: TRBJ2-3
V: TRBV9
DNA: TGTGCCAGCAGCGTATCAATTTCGGGAGGGCCGTCGGTGACAGATACGCAGTATTTT
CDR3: CASSVSISGGPSVTDTQYF

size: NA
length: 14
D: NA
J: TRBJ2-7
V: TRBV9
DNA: TGTGCCAGCAGCGTAGATCCTGCGTACGAGGAGCAGTACTTC
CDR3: CASSVDPAYEEQYF

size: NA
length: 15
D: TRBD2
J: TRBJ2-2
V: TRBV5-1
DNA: TGCGCCAGCAGCCCGACTAGCGGTGACACCGGGGAGCTGTTTTTT
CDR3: CASSPTSGDTGELFF